Following are 13 T cell receptor beta chains from one sample sequenced in a study of blood T cell repertoires in COVID-19. TCRdb's table, derived via immunoSEQ multiplex PCR, lists solely in-frame clones and lacks some. The sample lists roughly 220,000 clones, 75% to 85% seen once, with approximately 4.6% in the top ten. The sequenced material came from PBMCs or T cells enriched from blood (not recorded which). The receptors were sampled from a man aged 30-40 years with acute COVID-19.

The chain employs TRBV9 and TRBJ1-2; no clear D gene. Trimming took off 2 bases at V and 4 bases at J, with 9 bases between the two ends. This CDR3 comprises 13 residues. CDR1 and CDR2 (germline): SGDLS, YYNGEE. CDR3 bases: TGTGCCAGCAGCGTTAGCGGAGCCTATGGCTACACCTTC. This gives the protein CASSVSGAYGYTF.

V and J are TRBV19 and TRBJ1-6; possible D gene TRBD1, 5 bases. Between the trimmed V and J ends, which lost 8 bases and 10 bases, there was a span of 12 bases. Germline-derived CDR1 and CDR2 are LNHDA and SQIVND (reference sequence). There are 12 residues in the CDR3. CDR3 amino acids: CASYGGDSPLHF. The CDR3 DNA sequence: TGTGCCAGTTACGGGGGTGACTCACCCCTCCACTTT.

The chain has TRBV7-6 and TRBJ2-1; no clear D. V shed 6 bases and J shed 2 bases, with 17 bases lying between them. Germline values: CDR1 SGHVS, CDR2 FNYEAQ. CDR3 size: 16 residues. CDR3 nucleotides: TGTGCCAGCAGTTCGACTCCTCCCTGGCCCTACAATGAGCAGTTCTTC. This translates into CASSSTPPWPYNEQFF.

This rearrangement joins TRBV19 to TRBJ1-2; 9 bases map to TRBD1. The CDR3 spans 14 residues. Germline loops: CDR1 LNHDA, CDR2 SQIVND (reference sequence). V was pared by 1 base and J by 4 bases, with 1 base of the junction left unmatched. In nucleotides, the CDR3 is TGTGCCAGTAGTATAGCGGACAGGGGCTATGGCTACACCTTC. Protein: CASSIADRGYGYTF.

V is TRBV9 and J is TRBJ2-7, with TRBD2 as a possible D gene (5 bases). Germline CDR1 is SGDLS and CDR2 is YYNGEE. There are 14 residues in the CDR3. Trimming pared 0 bases from V and 6 bases from J, leaving 13 bases between. CDR3 DNA: TGTGCCAGCAGCGTAGCCCTGGAGGAAGGCGAGCAGTACTTC. This gives the protein CASSVALEEGEQYF.

This clone was seen once. The chain uses TRBV12-3 or TRBV12-4 and TRBJ2-4; no definite D call. Trimming removed 2 bases from V and 11 bases from J, with 13 bases in between. CDR3 length: 13 amino acids. CDR3 DNA sequence: TGTGCCAGCAGTTTAAGTTACACCCCAGTTCAGTACTTC. It translates to CASSLSYTPVQYF.

The chain employs TRBV4-1 and TRBJ2-7; 16 bases match TRBD2. The J segment lost 4 bases and the V segment lost 0 bases, leaving 6 bases of the junction unmatched. Per germline, CDR1 MGHRA and CDR2 YSYEKL. This CDR3 region has 18 residues. The CDR3 DNA reads as TGCGCCAGCAGCCAAGAAATCGGGACTAGCGGGGGGGCGTACGAGCAGTACTTC. It specifies CASSQEIGTSGGAYEQYF.

V gene TRBV24-1 combines with J gene TRBJ1-4; D is possibly TRBD1 (5 bases). Germline CDR1 KGHDR, CDR2 SFDVKD. Trimming took 4 bases from V and 7 from J, leaving 15 bases between them. CDR3 length: 15 amino acids. The CDR3 sequence is CATSDPQDYGEKLFF. The CDR3 DNA is TGTGCCACCAGTGACCCACAGGATTACGGTGAAAAACTGTTTTTT.

This chain links TRBV12-3 or TRBV12-4 with TRBJ1-2; D possibly corresponds to TRBD1 (5 bases). The CDR3 loop spans 13 amino acids. Trimming shortened V by 6 bases and J by 4 bases, and 12 bases separated the two germline ends. CDR3 sequence reads: CASRRTSFYGYTF. In nucleotides, the CDR3 is TGTGCCAGCAGGCGGACATCCTTCTATGGCTACACCTTC.

This clone was counted once. The chain recombines TRBV5-1 with TRBJ2-7; D possibly corresponds to TRBD1 (9 bases). V lost 5 bases, J lost 6 bases, and 21 bases lay in between. The germline V gene has CDR1 SGHRS and CDR2 YFSETQ. The CDR3 has 15 amino acids. The CDR3 region is CASRGGGTGFGEQYF. As DNA, the CDR3 is TGCGCCAGCAGGGGCGGGGGGACAGGGTTCGGCGAGCAGTACTTC. Combining the CDR3 with reference TRBV5-1 and TRBJ2-7 gives the whole variable domain KAGVTQTPRYLIKTRGQQVTLSCSPISGHRSVSWYQQTPGQGLQFLFEYFSETQRNKGNFPGRFSGRQFSNSRSEMNVSTLELGDSALYLCASRGGGTGFGEQYFGPGTRLTVT.

The genes are TRBV10-3 and TRBJ1-6; no clear D gene. This CDR3 spans 16 amino acids. The V end was cut by 2 bases, the J end by 5 bases, with 13 bases between. CDR1 and CDR2 (germline): ENHRY, SYGVKD. The CDR3 is CAISESPGRDNSPLHF. CDR3 nucleotide sequence: TGTGCCATCAGTGAGAGCCCTGGGCGGGATAATTCACCCCTCCACTTT.

The V and J genes are TRBV7-9 and TRBJ2-7; D perhaps matches TRBD1 (6 bases). CDR3 size: 16 residues. Per germline, CDR1 SEHNR and CDR2 FQNEAQ (reference sequence). V was clipped by 2 bases and J by 4 bases, with 18 bases between them. CDR3 DNA sequence: TGTGCCAGCAGCTTATACCCATCGATGGGACATTACGAGCAGTACTTC. Residues: CASSLYPSMGHYEQYF.

The chain uses TRBV3-1 (or the pseudogene TRBV3-2) and TRBJ2-3; D possibly corresponds to TRBD2 (5 bases). Germline CDR1 is LGHDT and CDR2 is YNNKEL (reference sequence). This CDR3 comprises 16 residues. The ends were cut back, 4 bases at V and 2 bases at J, with 16 bases in the middle. The CDR3 here is CASSPMPTGNTDTQYF. CDR3 DNA: TGTGCCAGCAGCCCCATGCCGACGGGGAACACAGATACGCAGTATTTT.